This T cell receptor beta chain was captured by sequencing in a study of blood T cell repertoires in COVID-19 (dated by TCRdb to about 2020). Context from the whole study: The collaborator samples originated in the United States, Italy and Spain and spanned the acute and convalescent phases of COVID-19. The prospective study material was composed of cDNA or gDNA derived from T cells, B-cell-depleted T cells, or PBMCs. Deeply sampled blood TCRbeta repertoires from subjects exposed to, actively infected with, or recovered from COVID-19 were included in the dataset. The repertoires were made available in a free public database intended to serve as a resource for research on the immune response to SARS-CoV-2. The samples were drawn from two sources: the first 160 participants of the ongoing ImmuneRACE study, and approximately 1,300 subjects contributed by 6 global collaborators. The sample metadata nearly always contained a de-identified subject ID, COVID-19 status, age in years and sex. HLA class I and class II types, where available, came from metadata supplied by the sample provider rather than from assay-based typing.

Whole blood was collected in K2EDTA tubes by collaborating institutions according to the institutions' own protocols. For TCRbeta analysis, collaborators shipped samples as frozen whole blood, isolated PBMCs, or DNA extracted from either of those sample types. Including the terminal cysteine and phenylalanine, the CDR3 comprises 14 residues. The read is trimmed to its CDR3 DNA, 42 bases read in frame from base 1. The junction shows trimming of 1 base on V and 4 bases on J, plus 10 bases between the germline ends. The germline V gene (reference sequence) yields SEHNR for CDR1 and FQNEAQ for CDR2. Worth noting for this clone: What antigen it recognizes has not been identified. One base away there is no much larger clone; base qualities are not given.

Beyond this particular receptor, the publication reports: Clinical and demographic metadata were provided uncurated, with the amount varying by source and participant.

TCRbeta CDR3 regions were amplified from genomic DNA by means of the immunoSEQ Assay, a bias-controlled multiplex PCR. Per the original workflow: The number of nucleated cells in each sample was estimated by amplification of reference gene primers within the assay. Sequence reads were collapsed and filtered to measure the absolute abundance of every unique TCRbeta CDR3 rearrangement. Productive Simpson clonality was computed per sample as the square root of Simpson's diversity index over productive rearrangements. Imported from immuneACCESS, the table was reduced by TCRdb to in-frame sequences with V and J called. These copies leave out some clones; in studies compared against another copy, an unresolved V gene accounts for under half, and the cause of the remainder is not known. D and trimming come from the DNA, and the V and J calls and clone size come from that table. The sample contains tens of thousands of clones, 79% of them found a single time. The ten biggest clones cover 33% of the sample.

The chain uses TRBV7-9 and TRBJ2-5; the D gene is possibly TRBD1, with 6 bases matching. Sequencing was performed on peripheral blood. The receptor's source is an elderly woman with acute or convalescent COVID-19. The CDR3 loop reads CASSLEQGAETQYF. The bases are TGTGCCAGCAGCTTAGAACAGGGTGCAGAGACCCAGTACTTC.